One sample yielded the 22 T cell receptor beta chains listed below, sequenced in a study of cytomegalovirus exposure and HLA in healthy donors. PCR involved 60 Vbeta and 13 Jbeta primers. Clones were sequenced by immunoSEQ multiplex PCR, and TCRdb holds only the in-frame ones, with some missing. Of tens of thousands of clones listed, more than 70% were seen once; the top ten hold 9.7%. Sequences were obtained from PBMCs. These receptors were obtained from a man aged 40-50 years in good health and CMV-seronegative.

The chain recombines TRBV11-2 with TRBJ2-5; no definite D call. The CDR3 has 12 residues. CDR1 is SGHAT, CDR2 FQNNGV, per germline. The V end lost 6 bases, the J end lost 2 bases, and 7 bases lay between the germline ends. The CDR3 DNA sequence: TGTGCCAGCAGTGGTAGTCAAGAGACCCAGTACTTC. Amino acid sequence: CASSGSQETQYF.

This clone was found a few times. The chain couples TRBV6-5 to TRBJ1-1; D gene ambiguous. With 5 bases removed from V and 1 base from J, the gap between germline ends came to 11 bases. This CDR3 has 14 amino acids. CDR1 and CDR2 (germline): MNHEY, SVGAGI. The CDR3 nucleotides are TGTGCCAGCAGTGTCCACTTCGGGAACACTGAAGCTTTCTTT. Amino acids: CASSVHFGNTEAFF.

The chain has TRBV5-1 and TRBJ2-5; TRBD1 might be the D (5 bases). The better agreement between TRBJ2-7 and the DNA end casts doubt on the J call. The CDR3 has 16 residues. Germline V lookup: CDR1 SGHRS, CDR2 YFSETQ. The DNA for the CDR3 is TGCGCCAGCAGTCGAACCTATGACACAGGTTTCTACGAGCAGTACTTC. Amino acids: CASSRTYDTGFYEQYF.

This clone was seen only once. Mismatch with germline at one junction end may stem from a read error. V usage is TRBV7-9 and J usage is TRBJ1-1, with TRBD1 matching over 9 bases. Looked up from germline, CDR1 is SEHNR and CDR2 is FQNEAQ (reference sequence). The CDR3 runs 16 residues. The CDR3 reads CSSSLATGGLGTEAFF. CDR3 nucleotide sequence: TGTTCCAGCAGCTTAGCGACAGGGGGATTGGGGACTGAAGCTTTCTTT.

There are a few counts of this clone. The CDR3 sequence: CAIRGGANTEAFF. The CDR3 nucleotides read TGTGCCATCAGGGGGGGGGCGAACACTGAAGCTTTCTTT. The chain has TRBV10-3 and TRBJ1-1, with a weak D call TRBD1 (6 bases). Germline loops: CDR1 ENHRY, CDR2 SYGVKD. V gave up 6 bases and J gave up 1 base, with 9 bases separating them. The CDR3 has 13 amino acids.

This chain connects TRBV10-2 to TRBJ2-3; no definite D call. The CDR3 is 12 amino acids. Between the trimmed V and J ends, which lost 3 bases and 10 bases, there was a span of 11 bases. Germline CDR1 WSHSY, CDR2 SAAADI. The CDR3 coding sequence is TGCGCCAGCAGTGACTCCGGAACAGCGCAGTATTTT. Translating it yields CASSDSGTAQYF.

The chain combines TRBV4-1 with TRBJ1-1; 8 bases are a match to TRBD1. The CDR3 runs to 15 residues. The germline CDR1 and CDR2 sequences are MGHRA and YSYEKL. V gave up 1 base and J gave up 7 bases; unmatched junction bases: 8. For the CDR3, the DNA is TGCGCCAGCAGCCAAGGGGGATGGGACAGGAGTGAAGCTTTCTTT. As protein: CASSQGGWDRSEAFF.

The gene calls are TRBV15 and TRBJ2-5; no firm D call. The CDR3 covers 16 residues. Per germline, CDR1 LNHNV and CDR2 YYDKDF (reference sequence). The V end was cut by 0 bases, the J end by 2 bases, with 13 bases between. The CDR3 loop reads CATSRDQVTKQETQYF. The CDR3 nucleotides read TGTGCCACCAGCAGAGATCAGGTAACGAAGCAAGAGACCCAGTACTTC.

V gene TRBV10-3 combines with J gene TRBJ1-2; D might be TRBD1 (6 bases). Germline V gene sequence: CDR1 ENHRY, CDR2 SYGVKD. Trimming left V 3 bases short and J 7 bases short, with 12 bases between. The length of the CDR3 is 13 residues. This CDR3 reads CAISDQGLSGYTF. The DNA for the CDR3 is TGTGCCATCAGTGATCAGGGGTTGAGTGGCTACACCTTC.

This chain links TRBV9 with TRBJ1-6; 8 bases match TRBD1. The CDR3 sequence is 17 residues long. V shed 4 bases and J 0 bases; nucleotides not matched to a gene: 6. Germline lookup yields CDR1 SGDLS and CDR2 YYNGEE. The CDR3 DNA is TGTGCCAGCAGCCCGCGACAGGGGCGCTCCTATAATTCACCCCTCCACTTT. It specifies CASSPRQGRSYNSPLHF.

This clone has just a few counts. The chain couples TRBV4-1 to TRBJ2-2; tentative D call: TRBD1 (5 bases). The CDR3 is 19 residues long. V lost 3 bases and J lost 2, with 22 bases in between. Germline V lookup: CDR1 MGHRA, CDR2 YSYEKL. CDR3 nucleotide sequence: TGCGCCAGCAGCCAGGGCCCCCTACAGCGACAGATTAACACCGGGGAGCTGTTTTTT. Its translation is CASSQGPLQRQINTGELFF.

A few counts support this clone. The chain employs TRBV10-3 and TRBJ2-7; 8 positions agree with TRBD1. The CDR3 spans 14 residues. In germline, CDR1 is ENHRY, CDR2 SYGVKD. The ends lost 5 bases at V and 6 bases at J; junction bases unmatched: 9. CDR3 sequence reads: CAISSGQGTREQYF. In DNA, the CDR3 is TGTGCCATCAGTTCTGGACAGGGAACGCGCGAGCAGTACTTC.

J is TRBJ2-7 and V is TRBV6-1, with 13 bases aligning to TRBD2. Germline V gives CDR1 MNHNS, CDR2 SASEGT. The CDR3 spans 15 residues. V lost 6 bases to trimming and J lost 4 bases; unmatched junction nucleotides: 6. The CDR3 sequence: CASRKGLAGRYEQYF. DNA of the CDR3: TGTGCCAGCAGGAAGGGACTAGCGGGAAGGTACGAGCAGTACTTC.

The CDR3 region has the DNA TGCGCCAGCAGCCGACGGACAGGGGGCGAGGGCGGGGAGCTGTTTTTT. Translated: CASSRRTGGEGGELFF. The genes are TRBV4-1 and TRBJ2-2; TRBD1 matches at 11 bases. After removal of 4 bases from V and 7 bases from J, the junction contained 8 bases not matched to a gene. The CDR3 spans 16 residues. The germline gives CDR1 MGHRA, CDR2 YSYEKL.

This clone occurred a few times. This chain connects TRBV5-1 to TRBJ2-3; 7 nucleotides line up with TRBD2. The germline gives CDR1 SGHRS, CDR2 YFSETQ. After removal of 4 bases from V and 3 bases from J, the junction contained 2 bases not matched to a gene. The CDR3 extends over 13 amino acids. The CDR3 is CASSRSGTDTQYF. CDR3 bases: TGCGCCAGCAGCCGTAGCGGGACAGATACGCAGTATTTT.

J is TRBJ2-3 and V is TRBV19; 9 bases agree with TRBD2. The length of the CDR3 is 13 residues. The J segment lost 4 bases and the V segment lost 6 bases, leaving 2 bases of the junction unmatched. The germline V gene has CDR1 LNHDA and CDR2 SQIVND (reference sequence). The CDR3 protein is CASRVAGADTQYF. As DNA, the CDR3 is TGTGCCAGTAGGGTAGCGGGAGCAGATACGCAGTATTTT.

On this clone: The germline gene is not matched at one end of the junction; a read error may be the cause. Other DNA sequences within the sample encode an identical CDR3. The CDR3 sequence: CASSEMTISGELFF. For the CDR3, the DNA is TGTGCTAGCAGTGAAATGACAATAAGCGGGGAGCTGTTTTTT. The chain joins TRBV6-1 to TRBJ2-2; D unclear. The CDR3 spans 14 residues. Germline assignment: CDR1 MNHNS and CDR2 SASEGT.

This CDR3 reads CASSPGGGGAGTGELFF. CDR3 DNA: TGTGCCAGCAGCCCCGGGGGCGGGGGGGCCGGCACCGGGGAGCTGTTTTTT. The chain links TRBV7-3 to TRBJ2-2; 9 nucleotides match TRBD2. The CDR3 totals 17 residues. V lost 5 bases and J lost 4; bases outside the gene matches: 11. CDR1 is SGHTA, CDR2 FQGTGA, per germline.

The genes are TRBV6-6 and TRBJ2-7, with TRBD1 matching over 10 bases. The CDR3 has 14 amino acids. V was clipped by 5 bases and J by 4 bases; unmatched bases: 5. From germline, CDR1 is MNHNY and CDR2 SVGAGI (reference sequence). The CDR3 loop reads CASSPRTGGYEQYF. CDR3 bases: TGTGCCAGCAGTCCCCGGACAGGGGGGTACGAGCAGTACTTC.

The J gene is TRBJ2-1, the V gene TRBV2; the match to TRBD2 covers 12 bases. Germline V CDR1 and CDR2: SNHLY, FYNNEI. Losses at the gene ends were 7 bases for V and 3 bases for J; bases not matched to a gene: 4. The length of the CDR3 is 15 residues. CDR3 bases: TGTGCCAGCAAGGGACTAGCGGGCCTCTACAATGAGCAGTTCTTC. Its protein product is CASKGLAGLYNEQFF.

V is TRBV19 and J is TRBJ1-5; TRBD1 matches at 9 bases. Losses at the gene ends were 6 bases for V and 3 bases for J; bases not matched to a gene: 6. This CDR3 region has 15 residues. Germline V lookup: CDR1 LNHDA, CDR2 SQIVND (reference sequence). The CDR3 DNA sequence: TGTGCCAGTAGGGGGGACAGGGAGGTCAATCAGCCCCAGCATTTT. Translated, it gives CASRGDREVNQPQHF.

V and J are TRBV29-1 and TRBJ2-3; a weak D match, TRBD2 (5 bases). The length of the CDR3 is 15 residues. Looked up from germline, CDR1 is SQVTM and CDR2 is ANQGSEA. The V gene lost 8 bases and the J gene lost 0 bases, with 18 bases spanning the gap. CDR3 coding DNA: TGCAGCCTGCGGACTCTACGGACTAGCACAGATACGCAGTATTTT. It specifies CSLRTLRTSTDTQYF.